This T cell receptor beta chain is drawn from a study of CD8 T cells in ankylosing spondylitis. Findings of the study overall: Seemingly distinctive of ankylosing spondylitis blood was a TCR beta motif formed by eight highly homologous variants.

CDR3 length: 18 amino acids. Germline trimming cut 4 bases from V and 3 bases from J; bases unmatched to any gene: 14. CDR1 and CDR2 (germline): LGHDT, YNNKEL (reference sequence). Concerning this clonotype: As yet, its antigen is unknown.

TCRdb analysed the 5' RACE reads with MiXCR anew, one entry per CDR3 protein. Counted here are roughly 490,000 distinct CDR3 sequences, approximately 5.3% occurring once; the ten biggest clones make up 3% to 4%. This receptor was obtained from a male donor with ankylosing spondylitis. This rearrangement joins TRBV3-1 to TRBJ2-5, with 10 bases identical to TRBD1. Specimen: blood, either unsorted or a sorted T cell fraction (not recorded which). The CDR3: CASSPLISPGTGEETQYF. The CDR3 DNA is TGTGCCAGCAGCCCGCTCATCTCCCCCGGGACAGGGGAAGAGACCCAGTACTTC.